This T cell receptor (beta chain) was found in a study of blood T cells in healthy people across ages. Trimming cost V 5 bases and J 2 bases, with 15 bases left between them. This CDR3 is 15 amino acids long. Germline assignment: CDR1 SGHTA and CDR2 FQGTGA. The second PCR ran about 6 to 12 cycles with a sample-barcoded 5' primer and J-beta primers. TCRdb reprocessed the 5' RACE reads via MiXCR and lists one record per CDR3 protein. The repertoire holds 1.5 million to 2 million distinct CDR3 sequences, with around 36% as singletons. Notes on the study in general: Observed TCR beta diversity per million T cells went down as age went up. This fall followed a roughly linear course with age. The study lacked donor CMV status, which possibly confounded expanded clonotype changes. From one million sequenced T cells, diversity estimates were lower bounds.

A word on this clonotype: Its target is unknown. A read error is possible here, since a much larger clone lies one base away.

Isolating PBMCs gave at least 6 million of these cells per sample. Sequencing was done on a sample of blood. The clonotype was recovered from a young woman in good health. V is TRBV7-3 and J is TRBJ1-2, with a possible D match to TRBD1 (5 bases). As DNA, the CDR3 is TGTGCCAGCAGCCCCGGAGGAGGGGACAACTATGGCTACACCTTC. It translates to CASSPGGGDNYGYTF.